This T cell receptor (beta chain) derives from a study of shared clonotypes between healthy human individuals. Looked up from germline, CDR1 is SGHDT and CDR2 is YYEEEE. This CDR3 comprises 15 residues. Between the trimmed V and J ends, which lost 1 base and 1 base, there was a span of 9 bases. Positive CCR7 selection of CD45RO-negative cells yielded the naive CD8 cells, and terminally differentiated effector memory CD45RA+ cells were excluded. Method: immunoSEQ multiplex PCR; TCRdb's copy keeps in-frame clones and lacks some. The repertoire holds hundreds of thousands of clones, with 95% to 97% as singletons.

This sequence originates from a woman aged 25-40 years in good health. The sequenced sample consisted of naive CD8+ T cells sorted from blood. The chain couples TRBV5-6 to TRBJ1-5; unclear D gene. This CDR3 is CASSLSYGSNQPQHF. The CDR3 region has the DNA TGTGCCAGCAGCTTGAGCTATGGGAGCAATCAGCCCCAGCATTTT. Drawing the rest from reference TRBV5-6 and TRBJ1-5, the complete variable domain is DAGVTQSPTHLIKTRGQQVTLRCSPKSGHDTVSWYQQALGQGPQFIFQYYEEEERQRGNFPDRFSGHQFPNYSSELNVNALLLGDSALYLCASSLSYGSNQPQHFGDGTRLSIL.